This is a list of T cell receptor beta chains from one sample in a study of blood T cell repertoires in COVID-19. The protocol was immunoSEQ multiplex PCR, while the TCRdb copy is restricted to in-frame clones and leaves out a portion. This sample has roughly 80,000 clones, with under 85% found just once. The sample comprised peripheral blood. The origin of the receptors is a human donor in a cohort sampled during active COVID-19. Each CDR3 is given with its conserved first and last residue. The D gene is left open where the match is weak. Expanded clones get a size class; other rows say once, few or many, or leave the size out.

>-|TRBJ2-5|-|TRBV25-1|14
TGTGCCAGCAGTCGCCAGGGGCCCCAAGAGACCCAGTACTTC
CASSRQGPQETQYF
>-|TRBJ2-7|TRBD2|TRBV5-5|14
TGTGCCAGCAGCCCTCTCGCGGGAGGGTCCGAGCAGTACTTC
CASSPLAGGSEQYF
>-|TRBJ2-2|-|TRBV15|14
TGTGCCACCAGCAGAGGAGGGAGCGCCGGGGAGCTGTTTTTT
CATSRGGSAGELFF
>-|TRBJ2-1|TRBD1|TRBV29-1|14
TGCAGCGTTGTCGGAGGACAGGTTTTTGGTGAGCAGTTCTTC
CSVVGGQVFGEQFF
>few|TRBJ2-7|TRBD1|TRBV2|14
TGTGCCAGCAGTCCCGACAGGGTCTCCTACGAGCAGTACTTC
CASSPDRVSYEQYF
>-|TRBJ1-5|-|TRBV5-1|16
TGCGCCAGCAGCTTGGAGGGGCCCTATAGCAATCAGCCCCAGCATTTT
CASSLEGPYSNQPQHF
>many|TRBJ1-6|TRBD1|TRBV5-6|15
TGTGCCAGCAGCTTCGGCTGGACAGGGGGATCACCCCTCCACTTT
CASSFGWTGGSPLHF
>-|TRBJ2-7|-|TRBV2|14
TGTGCCAGCAGTCGGCTAGCATCTTTCTACGAGCAGTACTTC
CASSRLASFYEQYF
>-|TRBJ2-4|TRBD1|TRBV11-3|16
TGTGCCAGCCGGGGTACAGGGGATGGGGACAAAAACATTCAGTACTTC
CASRGTGDGDKNIQYF
>-|TRBJ1-1|-|TRBV7-9|13
TGTGCCAGCAGCACGGACAAGAACACTGAAGCTTTCTTT
CASSTDKNTEAFF
>-|TRBJ2-2|-|TRBV7-2|14
TGTGCCAGCAGCTTAGGCCGGGACACCGGGGAGCTGTTTTTT
CASSLGRDTGELFF
>-|TRBJ2-1|-|TRBV7-2|16
TGTGCCAGCAGCCCCCTCGGGGGGCCGCGGTTCAATGAGCAGTTCTTC
CASSPLGGPRFNEQFF
>-|TRBJ1-2|TRBD1|TRBV10-1|14
TGCGCCAGCTCCCGGGACAGGGGGACCTATGGCTACACCTTC
CASSRDRGTYGYTF
>-|TRBJ2-5|TRBD2|TRBV11-1|16
TGTGCCAGCAGCGGCGGGACTAGCGGGGGTCTTGGGACCCAGTACTTC
CASSGGTSGGLGTQYF
>-|TRBJ1-5|TRBD1|TRBV2|16
TGTGCCAGCAGTGAGTCAGGGGGGCCAGGCAATCAGCCCCAGCATTTT
CASSESGGPGNQPQHF
>-|TRBJ1-5|-|TRBV18|15
TGTGCCAGCTCACCACCGGGGGGGAATAATCAGCCCCAGCATTTT
CASSPPGGNNQPQHF
>-|TRBJ1-1|TRBD1|TRBV6-5|14
TGTGCCAGCAGGACGACAGGGGTCAACACTGAAGCTTTCTTT
CASRTTGVNTEAFF
>once|TRBJ2-7|-|TRBV11-3|16
TGTGCCAGCAGCTTAGATCCATTTGGGCCTTTCTACGAGCAGTACTTC
CASSLDPFGPFYEQYF
>-|TRBJ1-5|TRBD1|TRBV9|14
TGTGCCAGCAGCCCTGGGACAGGGAGTCAGCCCCAGCATTTT
CASSPGTGSQPQHF
>once|TRBJ2-2|-|TRBV27|14
TGTGCCAGCAGTTTGATACTGAACACCGGGGAGCTGTTTTTT
CASSLILNTGELFF
>-|TRBJ1-4|TRBD1|TRBV16|16
TGTGCCAGCAGCCAACACGCGGGACAGGAAGGTGAAAAACTGTTTTTT
CASSQHAGQEGEKLFF
>-|TRBJ1-5|-|TRBV3-1/TRBV3-2|14
TGTGCCAGCAGCCAGCGGCAGAGCAATCAGCCCCAGCATTTT
CASSQRQSNQPQHF
>-|TRBJ2-5|TRBD2|TRBV6-4|15
TGTGCCAGCAGCCAGGATAGCGGGAGCGGGGAGACCCAGTACTTC
CASSQDSGSGETQYF
>-|TRBJ2-1|TRBD2|TRBV18|15
TGTGCCAGCTCCCCCAGGCAGGGAGGGTTCAATGAGCAGTTCTTC
CASSPRQGGFNEQFF
>-|TRBJ1-1|-|TRBV5-1|14
TGCGCCAGCAGCTTCAGGCCCCAGAACACTGAAGCTTTCTTT
CASSFRPQNTEAFF
>-|TRBJ1-2|TRBD1|TRBV18|13
TGTGCCAGCTCACAGGACAGGGTCTATGGCTACACCTTC
CASSQDRVYGYTF
>-|TRBJ1-1|-|TRBV25-1|12
TGTGCCAGCAGTGATCACAGGGCTGAAGCTTTCTTT
CASSDHRAEAFF
>few|TRBJ1-1|-|TRBV7-3|13
TGTGCCAGCAGCTTACAGGGTGACACTGAAGCTTTCTTT
CASSLQGDTEAFF
>-|TRBJ2-2|-|TRBV4-2|17
TGTGCCAGCAGCCAAGATCGGCAGGGGCGGAACACCGGGGAGCTGTTTTTT
CASSQDRQGRNTGELFF
>-|TRBJ2-7|TRBD2|TRBV9|14
TGTGCCAGCAGCTTAGCGGGGGGGCCGGTCGAGCAGTACTTC
CASSLAGGPVEQYF
>-|TRBJ1-3|-|TRBV29-1|13
TGCAGCGGTACCGGGACACCCGGAAACACCATATATTTT
CSGTGTPGNTIYF
>-|TRBJ1-2|-|TRBV14|16
TGTGCCAGCAGCCCCCGGGGGACTCGGGCTAACTATGGCTACACCTTC
CASSPRGTRANYGYTF
>-|TRBJ1-3|TRBD1|TRBV5-1|12
TGCGCCAGCAGCTATCCGGGACAGGCCATATATTTT
CASSYPGQAIYF
>-|TRBJ1-4|-|TRBV15|15
TGTGCCACCAGCACAAACAAAGCAACTAATGAAAAACTGTTTTTT
CATSTNKATNEKLFF
>-|TRBJ2-2|-|TRBV6-4|14
TGTGCCAGCAGTGACTCGGGGGCGGCCGGGGAGCTGTTTTTT
CASSDSGAAGELFF
>-|TRBJ2-5|TRBD1|TRBV5-1|15
TGCGCCAGCAGCTTGGGGGCCGGGACAGGGGAGACCCAGTACTTC
CASSLGAGTGETQYF
>-|TRBJ1-1|TRBD1|TRBV2|13
TGTGCCAGCAGTGGACAGGGGGACACTGAAGCTTTCTTT
CASSGQGDTEAFF
>-|TRBJ2-7|-|TRBV6-5|14
TGTGCCAGCAGCAGGGACTCCTTGGCCTACGAGCAGTACTTC
CASSRDSLAYEQYF
>-|TRBJ2-1|TRBD2|TRBV5-1|15
TGCGCCAGCAGCTCGAGCGGGGGGGCCGGAAATGAGCAGTTCTTC
CASSSSGGAGNEQFF
>-|TRBJ1-1|-|TRBV6-5|13
TGTGCCAGCAAGGAGCAGTTCAACACTGAAGCTTTCTTT
CASKEQFNTEAFF
>-|TRBJ1-3|TRBD1|TRBV28|18
TGTGCCAGCAGTTTCGACAGGGCAAAACCCCTCTCTGGAAACACCATATATTTT
CASSFDRAKPLSGNTIYF
>medium-sized|TRBJ1-5|-|TRBV16|14
TGTGCCAGCAGCCAATTCGAGGGAAATCAGCCCCAGCATTTT
CASSQFEGNQPQHF
>-|TRBJ2-1|TRBD2|TRBV28|15
TGTGCCAGCAGCCTCCGGACTAGCGTCTACAATGAGCAGTTCTTC
CASSLRTSVYNEQFF
>-|TRBJ1-2|TRBD1|TRBV27|15
TGTGCCAGCAGTACCCGACAGGGTCGGGGCTATGGCTACACCTTC
CASSTRQGRGYGYTF
>-|TRBJ2-7|-|TRBV7-9|13
TGTGCCAGCAGCTTACAGGGTAACCACGAGCAGTACTTC
CASSLQGNHEQYF
>-|TRBJ2-5|TRBD2|TRBV9|17
TGTGCCAGCAGCGTCATCGGGACTAGCGGGGGACAAGAGACCCAGTACTTC
CASSVIGTSGGQETQYF
>-|TRBJ2-1|TRBD2|TRBV5-1|16
TGCGCCAGCAGCCAACTAGCGGGAGGCCCGAGAAATGAGCAGTTCTTC
CASSQLAGGPRNEQFF
>-|TRBJ2-2|-|TRBV18|15
TGTGCCAGCTCACCGTCCCGGGACATCCCCGGGGAGCTGTTTTTT
CASSPSRDIPGELFF
>-|TRBJ2-3|TRBD1|TRBV24-1|13
TGTGCCACCAGTGGACAGGGGGCTTATACGCAGTATTTT
CATSGQGAYTQYF